This T cell receptor (beta chain) comes out of a study of T cells in Graves' hyperthyroidism and ophthalmopathy. This clonotype was detected many times. Graves' hyperthyroidism showing no ophthalmopathy progression within 18 months was considered stable. Clinical symptoms, serum thyroxine, TRAb, thyroid ultrasound and orbital computed tomography informed diagnoses. Regions amplified from RNA transcripts were the TCR beta CDR3 regions. HTBI primers were the set used in a first-round RT-PCR of the TCR CDR3. MiXCR, applied by TCRdb to the multiplex PCR reads, yields one record per CDR3 protein. The table shows over 150,000 distinct CDR3 sequences, with approximately 15% occurring only once. This TCR came from a woman in her 50s with Graves' hyperthyroidism. Sequenced material: blood.

CDR3 sequence (DNA): TGTGCCAGCAGCCACGGGAGTTTGGCTTTCTTT. It codes for CASSHGSLAFF. The chain employs TRBV6-2 or TRBV6-3 and TRBJ1-1; D is ambiguous. V was trimmed by 6 bases and J by 11 bases, leaving 13 bases between them. The CDR3 length is 11 residues. The germline V gene encodes CDR1 MNHEY and CDR2 SVGEGT.